This T cell receptor beta chain was retrieved from a study of T cells in localized non-small cell lung cancer. For this clone: The antigen is unknown.

Notes on the study in general: Longer overall survival was linked to higher blood T cell density.

Assay: immunoSEQ multiplex PCR; the TCRdb copy retains only in-frame clones and omits some. This table holds tens of thousands of clones, around 81% found once. V lost 5 bases and J lost 6; bases outside the gene matches: 6. The CDR3 totals 13 residues. From germline, CDR1 is SNHLY and CDR2 FYNNEI. The origin of this receptor is a female donor over 55 with stage I lung adenocarcinoma. The chain employs TRBV2 and TRBJ1-2, with TRBD1 identical over 7 bases. Sequencing was performed on peripheral blood, taken before any cancer treatment. The CDR3 protein is CASSRDSQNGYTF. The DNA of the CDR3 is TGTGCCAGCAGTCGGGACAGTCAGAATGGCTACACCTTC.